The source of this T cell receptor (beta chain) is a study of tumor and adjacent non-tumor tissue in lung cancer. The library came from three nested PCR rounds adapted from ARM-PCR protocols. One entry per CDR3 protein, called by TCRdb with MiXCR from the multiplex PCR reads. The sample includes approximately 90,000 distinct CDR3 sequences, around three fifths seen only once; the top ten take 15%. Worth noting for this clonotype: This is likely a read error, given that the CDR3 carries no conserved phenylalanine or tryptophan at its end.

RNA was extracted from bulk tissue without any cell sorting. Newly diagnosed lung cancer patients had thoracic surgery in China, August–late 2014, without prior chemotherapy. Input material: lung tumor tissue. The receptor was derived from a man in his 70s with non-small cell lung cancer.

The CDR3 sequence is CASSSSRTGRYEQFI. CDR3 coding DNA: TGCGCCAGCAGCTCCTCGAGGACAGGGCGATATGAGCAGTTCATC. The V and J genes are TRBV10-2 and TRBJ2-1; 8 positions agree with TRBD1. Germline lookup yields CDR1 WSHSY and CDR2 SAAADI. V was clipped by 6 bases and J by 8 bases; unmatched bases: 12. CDR3 length equals 15 residues.